A single sample gave rise to the 31 T cell receptor beta chains below, sequenced in a study of metastatic and nonmetastatic thyroid tumors. Thyroid surgery was preceded by no treatment in any patient. TCRdb re-called the PCR reads with MiXCR. In the table there are about 8,400 clones, about 32% of which are singletons. Sequencing input: tumor tissue. Receptor source: a female donor with papillary thyroid cancer or a benign thyroid nodule (not recorded which). Some clones in this sample may be carry-over from other donors' samples.

This clone was seen a single time. J is TRBJ2-5 and V is TRBV7-2; a possible D gene is TRBD2 (5 bases). V lost 2 bases and J lost 5, with 9 bases in between. Looked up from germline, CDR1 is SGHTA and CDR2 is FQGNSA. The CDR3 is made up of 13 amino acids. The CDR3 region has the DNA TGTGCCAGCAGCTTATTCGCGGGTGAGACCCAGTACTTC. As protein: CASSLFAGETQYF.

V and J are TRBV6-1 and TRBJ2-5; D may be TRBD1 (7 bases). Germline V lookup: CDR1 MNHNS, CDR2 SASEGT. This CDR3 has 15 residues. Trimming removed 4 bases from V and 5 bases from J, with 17 bases in between. The CDR3 protein is CASSGRQGGFETQYF. In nucleotides, the CDR3 is TGTGCCAGCAGTGGACGACAGGGAGGTTTTGAGACCCAGTACTTC.

The genes are TRBV5-1 and TRBJ2-2, with 8 bases aligning to TRBD2. Germline CDR1 reads SGHRS; CDR2 reads YFSETQ. V trimming: 2 bases; J trimming: 4 bases; junction bases outside the gene matches: 10. The CDR3 contains 17 residues. The DNA of the CDR3 is TGCGCCAGCAGCTTAATCTCAGGCGGGAGGATCACCGGGGAGCTGTTTTTT. It codes for CASSLISGGRITGELFF.

This clone appeared a few times. The genes are TRBV27 and TRBJ2-6; D possibly corresponds to TRBD1 (6 bases). Germline V gene sequence: CDR1 MNHEY, CDR2 SMNVEV (reference sequence). The V end lost 4 bases, the J end lost 1 base, and 14 bases lay between the germline ends. The CDR3 extends over 17 amino acids. The CDR3 DNA follows: TGTGCCAGCAGTTCAGGACAGTGGAGGTCTGGGGCCAACGTCCTGACTTTC. Encoded protein: CASSSGQWRSGANVLTF.

This clone was picked up many times. This sequence joins TRBV30 and TRBJ1-2; 7 bases match TRBD1. The length of the CDR3 is 12 residues. J lost 8 bases, V lost 4 bases, and 7 bases had no gene match. Germline CDR1 reads GTSNPN; CDR2 reads SVGIG (reference sequence). The CDR3 DNA reads TGTGCCTGGAAGGGCTCAGGGGGAGGCTACACCTTC. Amino acid sequence: CAWKGSGGGYTF.

The CDR3 nucleotides read TGTGCCAGCAGTGAGAGGCTAGCCAATGAGCAGTTCTTC. This translates into CASSERLANEQFF. This chain connects TRBV6-4 to TRBJ2-1; tentatively, D is TRBD2 (5 bases). The CDR3 is 13 residues long. Germline V CDR1 and CDR2: MRHNA, SNTAGT. The V gene lost 3 bases and the J gene lost 6 bases, with 9 bases spanning the gap.

This clone is categorized as large. The rearrangement joins TRBV5-1 to TRBJ2-6; TRBD1 might be the D (5 bases). The germline V gene encodes CDR1 SGHRS and CDR2 YFSETQ. Trimming cost V 4 bases and J 0 bases, with 14 bases left between them. CDR3 length: 17 amino acids. CDR3 sequence reads: CASSTTTGVSGANVLTF. CDR3 sequence (DNA): TGCGCCAGCAGCACTACTACAGGAGTCTCTGGGGCCAACGTCCTGACTTTC.

This clone was found a few times. This sequence joins TRBV6-1 and TRBJ1-2; D is possibly TRBD1 (5 bases). Germline V gene data show CDR1 as MNHNS and CDR2 as SASEGT. V gave up 6 bases and J gave up 4 bases, with 12 bases separating them. The CDR3 runs 13 residues. CDR3 sequence reads: CASRTGTLYGYTF. CDR3 nucleotides: TGTGCCAGCAGGACCGGGACCCTCTATGGCTACACCTTC.

J is TRBJ2-6 and V is TRBV6-1, with D unresolved. This CDR3 has 16 residues. In germline, CDR1 is MNHNS, CDR2 SASEGT. Trimming cost V 5 bases and J 0 bases, with 11 bases left between them. The CDR3 reads CASSPGSTSGANVLTF. The CDR3 nucleotides read TGTGCCAGCAGTCCTGGGTCTACCTCTGGGGCCAACGTCCTGACTTTC.

The V and J genes are TRBV4-1 and TRBJ1-4; D gene ambiguous. V was pared by 4 bases and J by 8 bases, with 8 bases between. The CDR3 loop spans 12 amino acids. Germline-derived CDR1 and CDR2 are MGHRA and YSYEKL. CDR3 amino acids: CASSPGAEKLFF. The CDR3 DNA follows: TGCGCCAGCAGCCCGGGTGCGGAAAAACTGTTTTTT.

The table lists this clone with a few counts. The J gene is TRBJ1-2, the V gene TRBV12-3 or TRBV12-4; D unclear. CDR3 length equals 13 residues. Trimming cost V 4 bases and J 4 bases, with 10 bases left between them. The CDR3 sequence is CASSSGPTYGYTF. Here the CDR3 DNA reads TGTGCCAGCAGTTCCGGACCGACCTATGGCTACACCTTC.

The chain has TRBV7-9 and TRBJ1-4; tentatively, D is TRBD1 (6 bases). V lost 5 bases and J lost 4, with 14 bases in between. CDR1 and CDR2 from the germline V gene are SEHNR and FQNEAQ (reference sequence). CDR3 size: 15 residues. The CDR3 DNA reads TGTGCCAGCAGCCCCCCGACAGGCGGTAATGAAAAACTGTTTTTT. Amino acids: CASSPPTGGNEKLFF.

The chain joins TRBV6-1 to TRBJ2-3, with TRBD2 matching over 16 bases. The CDR3 has 17 amino acids. V gave up 6 bases and J gave up 5 bases; unmatched junction bases: 8. Germline lookup yields CDR1 MNHNS and CDR2 SASEGT. This chain's CDR3 is CASRERGLAGGGDTQYF. The CDR3 DNA sequence: TGTGCCAGCAGGGAGAGGGGACTAGCGGGAGGGGGAGATACGCAGTATTTT.

This clone was observed a handful of times. In DNA form, the CDR3 reads TGTGCCAGCAGCCCAAGGACTAGCTTCACAGATACGCAGTATTTT. It codes for CASSPRTSFTDTQYF. The chain links TRBV12-3 or TRBV12-4 to TRBJ2-3, with 8 bases fitting TRBD2. There are 15 residues in the CDR3. Losses at the gene ends were 6 bases for V and 2 bases for J; bases not matched to a gene: 7.

The gene calls are TRBV7-9 and TRBJ2-7, with a tentative D call TRBD1 (6 bases). CDR3 size: 15 residues. Germline values: CDR1 SEHNR, CDR2 FQNEAQ (reference sequence). The V end was cut by 5 bases, the J end by 0 bases, with 14 bases between. The CDR3 sequence is CASSEHRASSYEQYF. The CDR3 bases are TGTGCCAGCAGCGAACACAGGGCTTCCTCCTACGAGCAGTACTTC.

The rearrangement links TRBV6-1 to TRBJ1-3; 8 positions agree with TRBD1. Per germline, CDR1 MNHNS and CDR2 SASEGT. Trimming removed 2 bases from V and 4 bases from J; junction bases left unmatched: 4. The CDR3 runs to 15 residues. The CDR3 protein is CASSELQGEGNTIYF. The CDR3 nucleotides read TGTGCCAGCAGTGAACTACAGGGGGAAGGAAACACCATATATTTT.

This chain connects TRBV25-1 to TRBJ1-2; no reliable D call. This CDR3 has 12 amino acids. V was cut by 4 bases and J by 7 bases, with 10 bases left in between. Germline loops: CDR1 MGHDK, CDR2 SYGVNS. The CDR3 nucleotides read TGTGCCAGCAGTGTGAGCGCCGGTGGCTACACCTTC. As protein: CASSVSAGGYTF.

The CDR3 reads CASTNVRGYTF. CDR3 in DNA: TGTGCCAGCACGAACGTGCGAGGCTACACCTTC. The chain links TRBV5-8 to TRBJ1-2; D unresolved. Looked up from germline, CDR1 is SGHTS and CDR2 is YDEGEE. The CDR3 is 11 residues long. Trimming removed 6 bases at V and 8 bases at J, with 11 bases between.

Regarding this clone: A junction end diverges from the germline sequence, so it may reflect a read error. The rearrangement joins TRBV2 to TRBJ2-7, with D perhaps matching TRBD1 (6 bases). CDR3 length: 16 amino acids. The germline CDR1 and CDR2 sequences are SNHLY and FYNNEI. CDR3 DNA sequence: TGTGCCAGCCAAGTCTTCCCAGGGGATGGCTCCTATGAGCAGTACTTC. Protein product: CASQVFPGDGSYEQYF.

The V gene is TRBV11-2, the J gene TRBJ2-7; D is unclear. The CDR3 consists of 18 residues. Germline V gene sequence: CDR1 SGHAT, CDR2 FQNNGV. V shed 2 bases and J shed 5 bases, with 25 bases lying between them. CDR3 loop: CASSLTQWSQSPGNEQYF. The CDR3 region has the DNA TGTGCCAGCAGCTTAACTCAGTGGTCTCAAAGCCCTGGGAACGAGCAGTACTTC.

This sequence joins TRBV4-3 and TRBJ1-2; maybe TRBD1 (5 bases). The germline V gene has CDR1 LGHNA and CDR2 YSLEER. CDR3 length: 15 amino acids. The V end was cut by 1 base, the J end by 4 bases, with 13 bases between. The CDR3 nucleotides are TGCGCCAGCAGCCAAGTGCGGGGCGCGATCTATGGCTACACCTTC. Its translation: CASSQVRGAIYGYTF.

In this sample, this clone is medium-sized. This chain uses TRBV27 with TRBJ2-7; D is unclear. CDR1 is MNHEY, CDR2 SMNVEV, per germline (reference sequence). Trimming pared 3 bases from V and 0 bases from J, leaving 6 bases between. This CDR3 is 13 amino acids long. Here the CDR3 DNA reads TGTGCCAGCAGTTTGGTTTACTCCTACGAGCAGTACTTC. It encodes CASSLVYSYEQYF.

The J gene is TRBJ2-3, the V gene TRBV2, with 12 bases that match TRBD2. This CDR3 is built from 16 residues. J lost 6 bases, V lost 2 bases, and 6 bases had no gene match. From germline, CDR1 is SNHLY and CDR2 FYNNEI. This CDR3 reads CASSERTSGTRDTQYF. CDR3 nucleotides: TGTGCCAGCAGTGAAAGGACTAGCGGGACGAGGGATACGCAGTATTTT. Together with reference TRBV2 and TRBJ2-3, the CDR3 gives the full variable domain: EPEVTQTPSHQVTQMGQEVILRCVPISNHLYFYWYRQILGQKVEFLVSFYNNEISEKSEIFDDQFSVERPDGSNFTLKIRSTKLEDSAMYFCASSERTSGTRDTQYFGPGTRLTVL.

CDR3 region: CASSLVEGLRGYTF. As DNA, the CDR3 is TGTGCCAGCAGCTTAGTGGAGGGACTACGTGGCTACACCTTC. The rearrangement links TRBV7-6 to TRBJ1-2, with D possibly TRBD1 on 5 matching bases. The germline V and J ends were trimmed by 1 base and 7 bases, with 13 bases remaining between them. The CDR3 is 14 amino acids. Germline-derived CDR1 and CDR2 are SGHVS and FNYEAQ.

In its sample, this clone is medium-sized. The chain has TRBV9 and TRBJ1-3; TRBD1 is a possible D gene (5 bases). The CDR3 contains 14 residues. Germline V lookup: CDR1 SGDLS, CDR2 YYNGEE. Deletions cut 4 bases from V and 0 bases from J, with 8 bases between. CDR3: CASSPGTSGNTIYF. The CDR3 region has the DNA TGTGCCAGCAGCCCGGGGACCTCTGGAAACACCATATATTTT.

This clone was picked up one time. Mismatch with germline at one junction end may stem from a read error. V is TRBV9 and J is TRBJ2-2; 8 bases agree with TRBD1. The CDR3 is made up of 16 amino acids. Germline V CDR1 and CDR2: SGDLS, YYNGEE. Here the CDR3 reads CANSLQGETNTGELFF. The CDR3 DNA reads TGTGCCAACAGCTTACAGGGGGAGACGAACACCGGGGAGCTGTTCTTT.

This clone was seen a single time. This sequence joins TRBV6-5 and TRBJ2-5, with TRBD2 identical over 8 bases. CDR3 size: 16 residues. V lost 2 bases and J lost 5; bases outside the gene matches: 10. The germline V gene encodes CDR1 MNHEY and CDR2 SVGAGI. DNA for the CDR3: TGTGCCAGCAGTTACCCTTTAGCGGGACAAGGGGAGACCCAGTACTTC. This codes for CASSYPLAGQGETQYF.

By share, this clone ranks as medium-sized. The chain couples TRBV11-2 to TRBJ2-2; TRBD1 matches 7 bases. Germline values: CDR1 SGHAT, CDR2 FQNNGV. V shed 6 bases and J 0 bases; nucleotides not matched to a gene: 7. This CDR3 comprises 16 residues. As DNA, the CDR3 is TGTGCCAGCAGACACATTACAGGGGCGAACACCGGGGAGCTGTTTTTT. Translation gives CASRHITGANTGELFF. Looking up the rest from reference TRBV11-2 and TRBJ2-2 gives the full variable domain: EAGVAQSPRYKIIEKRQSVAFWCNPISGHATLYWYQQILGQGPKLLIQFQNNGVVDDSQLPKDRFSAERLKGVDSTLKIQPAKLEDSAVYLCASRHITGANTGELFFGEGSRLTVL.

In its sample, this clone was seen a few times. The V call is TRBV6-1, the J call TRBJ1-1; D is ambiguous. The V and J ends lost 2 bases and 1 base respectively, with 11 bases between them. CDR1 is MNHNS and CDR2 is SASEGT in the germline V gene. This CDR3 spans 15 amino acids. Written as DNA, the CDR3 is TGTGCCAGCAGTGAAATCTCCGCAGGGAACACTGAAGCTTTCTTT. It encodes CASSEISAGNTEAFF.

This clone was seen more than once but under ten times. The CDR3 nucleotides are TGTGCCAGCAGAGGGACAGCCGTTTATGGCTACACCTTC. It is translated as CASRGTAVYGYTF. V and J are TRBV27 and TRBJ1-2, with 7 bases matching TRBD1. Germline assignment: CDR1 MNHEY and CDR2 SMNVEV (reference sequence). J gave up 5 bases and V 6 bases, and 6 bases lay outside the gene matches. The CDR3 spans 13 residues.

The chain links TRBV19 to TRBJ1-5; no definite D call. Trimming pared 7 bases from V and 0 bases from J, leaving 13 bases between. CDR1 and CDR2 from the germline V gene are LNHDA and SQIVND (reference sequence). This CDR3 has 15 amino acids. CDR3 region: CASKNGIHSNQPQHF. The CDR3 nucleotides are TGTGCCAGTAAAAACGGCATTCATAGCAATCAGCCCCAGCATTTT.